A single sample gave rise to the 16 T cell receptor beta chains below, sequenced in a study of T cell responses to AZD1222 COVID-19 vaccine. Here immunoSEQ multiplex PCR was the method, and the copy in TCRdb shows in-frame clones only, minus some. The data show approximately 110,000 clones, more than 75% seen once. The sample consisted of peripheral blood, taken on day 0 of AZD1222 vaccination. These receptors were collected from an adult in good health.

The DNA for the CDR3 is TGTGTCAGAAGCTTAGTTTGCGGACAGGGGGCGAGGGAAAAACTGTTTTTT. Its translation: CVRSLVCGQGAREKLFF. The gene calls are TRBV7-5 and TRBJ1-4; whether TRBD1, the table's D call, matches the DNA was not checked. TRBV7-5 is shown as a pseudogene. The CDR3 is 17 residues long.

Here the CDR3 reads CASSRGPYPGELFF. The DNA of the CDR3 is TGTGCCAGCTCACGTGGGCCCTACCCCGGGGAGCTGTTTTTT. V is TRBV18 and J is TRBJ2-2; D not resolved. V was shortened by 4 bases and J by 6 bases, with 12 bases between the two germline ends. The CDR3 covers 14 residues. Germline V gene sequence: CDR1 KGHSH, CDR2 LQKENI.

About this clone: Compared with germline, one end of the junction differs, possibly owing to a read error. V gene TRBV7-9 combines with J gene TRBJ2-7, with D maybe TRBD2 (6 bases). The CDR3 covers 12 residues. Germline V lookup: CDR1 SEHNR, CDR2 FQNEAQ (reference sequence). CDR3 nucleotides: TGTGCCAGCAGGCCTAGGGGAGGCCGGTTGATATTC. It codes for CASRPRGGRLIF.

The chain couples TRBV10-3 to TRBJ2-1; 7 nucleotides match TRBD2. From germline, CDR1 is ENHRY and CDR2 SYGVKD. Trimming removed 10 bases from V and 0 bases from J; junction bases left unmatched: 15. This CDR3 contains 17 residues. This CDR3 is CASQTVRGSSSYNEQFF. The CDR3 region has the DNA TGTGCCAGTCAAACCGTGCGGGGGTCTAGCTCCTACAATGAGCAGTTCTTC.

J is TRBJ1-5 and V is TRBV6-4; a weak D match, TRBD1 (6 bases). Germline V gene lookup returns CDR1 MRHNA and CDR2 SNTAGT. V was pared by 8 bases and J by 7 bases, with 18 bases between. This CDR3 spans 14 amino acids. The CDR3 here is CASLRGGEIQPQHF. For the CDR3, the DNA is TGTGCCAGCTTAAGGGGGGGAGAGATCCAGCCCCAGCATTTT.

The chain combines TRBV3-1 (or the pseudogene TRBV3-2) with TRBJ2-4; D gene ambiguous. The CDR3 is 12 amino acids. Germline V gene lookup returns CDR1 LGHDT and CDR2 YNNKEL (reference sequence). Trimming stripped 0 bases from V and 13 bases from J, with 10 bases between. The chain's CDR3 is CASSQDQSFQYF. The CDR3 DNA sequence: TGTGCCAGCAGCCAAGATCAGAGTTTCCAGTACTTC.

The chain recombines TRBV2 with TRBJ1-1; 10 bases are a match to TRBD1. Germline CDR1 is SNHLY and CDR2 is FYNNEI. The CDR3 is 12 amino acids. V shed 6 bases and J 8 bases; nucleotides not matched to a gene: 3. This CDR3 reads CASRRDRGEAFF. The CDR3, as DNA: TGTGCCAGCAGGAGGGACAGGGGCGAAGCTTTCTTT.

This sequence joins TRBV19 and TRBJ2-3; either TRBD1 or TRBD2 may fit D (5 bases each). The CDR3 spans 16 residues. V was trimmed by 5 bases and J by 6 bases, leaving 21 bases between them. Germline-derived CDR1 and CDR2 are LNHDA and SQIVND (reference sequence). The CDR3 coding sequence is TGTGCCAGTAGTTCCCCCGGGACCGCCGAGGGGGATACGCAGTATTTT. It yields the protein CASSSPGTAEGDTQYF.

The chain joins TRBV3-1 (or the pseudogene TRBV3-2) to TRBJ1-2; D is perhaps TRBD1 (5 bases). V lost 0 bases and J lost 8, with 10 bases in between. The CDR3 contains 13 residues. Germline lookup yields CDR1 LGHDT and CDR2 YNNKEL (reference sequence). The CDR3 region has the DNA TGTGCCAGCAGCCAAGATGGGGGGTACGGCTACACCTTC. The encoded protein is CASSQDGGYGYTF.

CDR3 sequence: CASSSDSSYNEQFF. The CDR3 nucleotides are TGTGCCAGCAGCTCGGACAGCTCCTACAATGAGCAGTTCTTC. V and J are TRBV11-2 and TRBJ2-1; TRBD1 might be the D (6 bases). Germline assignment: CDR1 SGHAT and CDR2 FQNNGV. V was trimmed by 4 bases and J by 0 bases, leaving 7 bases between them. CDR3 size: 14 residues.

The J gene is TRBJ1-2, the V gene TRBV7-2; D might be TRBD1 (6 bases). Trimming pared 5 bases from V and 2 bases from J, leaving 9 bases between. The CDR3 consists of 13 residues. Germline CDR1 reads SGHTA; CDR2 reads FQGNSA. This CDR3 reads CASSAGVNYGYTF. DNA of the CDR3: TGTGCCAGCAGCGCAGGGGTAAACTATGGCTACACCTTC.

The V and J genes are TRBV7-8 and TRBJ2-3; no clear D. Trimming left V 3 bases short and J 2 bases short, with 0 bases between. Germline CDR1 SGHVS, CDR2 FQNEAQ. The CDR3 length is 11 residues. DNA of the CDR3: TGTGCCAGCAGCTTCACAGATACGCAGTATTTT. As protein: CASSFTDTQYF.

This chain uses TRBV3-1 (or the pseudogene TRBV3-2) with TRBJ2-1; D is ambiguous. Trimming took off 4 bases at V and 6 bases at J, with 4 bases between the two ends. The length of the CDR3 is 11 residues. Looked up from germline, CDR1 is LGHDT and CDR2 is YNNKEL (reference sequence). For the CDR3, the DNA is TGTGCCAGCAGCCGTAGCAATGAGCAGTTCTTC. It encodes CASSRSNEQFF.

V gene TRBV28 combines with J gene TRBJ2-7; 8 nucleotides match TRBD2. V shed 1 base and J 5 bases; nucleotides not matched to a gene: 16. CDR1 is MDHEN and CDR2 is SYDVKM in the germline V gene. The CDR3 contains 18 residues. In nucleotides, the CDR3 is TGTGCCAGCAGTTTATCCCCGTCCGGACTAGCATTACGGGACGAGCAGTACTTC. Encoded protein: CASSLSPSGLALRDEQYF. The variable domain in full, completed from reference TRBV28 and TRBJ2-7, reads DVKVTQSSRYLVKRTGEKVFLECVQDMDHENMFWYRQDPGLGLRLIYFSYDVKMKEKGDIPEGYSVSREKKERFSLILESASTNQTSMYLCASSLSPSGLALRDEQYFGPGTRLTVT.

The chain has TRBV11-2 and TRBJ2-1; the D gene is possibly TRBD1 (6 bases). Trimming stripped 5 bases from V and 10 bases from J, with 18 bases between. Germline assignment: CDR1 SGHAT and CDR2 FQNNGV. The CDR3 has 14 amino acids. This CDR3 reads CASSREGVPGEQFF. The CDR3 DNA follows: TGTGCCAGCAGCCGAGAGGGGGTCCCCGGGGAGCAGTTCTTC.

This clone was counted a single time. The J gene is TRBJ1-5, the V gene TRBV6-5, with D tentatively TRBD1 (5 bases). The CDR3 runs to 14 residues. V shed 0 bases and J shed 5 bases, with 8 bases lying between them. Looked up from germline, CDR1 is MNHEY and CDR2 is SVGAGI. CDR3 amino acids: CASSYSRGYQPQHF. The CDR3 bases are TGTGCCAGCAGTTACTCGAGGGGATATCAGCCCCAGCATTTT.